The next 28 T cell receptor beta chains were all read from a single sample in a study of blood T cell repertoires in COVID-19. Some clones are missing from TCRdb's copy, which holds only in-frame ones; the method was immunoSEQ multiplex PCR. The sample shows roughly 130,000 clones, approximately 81% of them seen only once. The sequencing sample was made of peripheral blood. The receptors were sampled from a woman aged 25 to 39 who had recovered from COVID-19.

The V call is TRBV25-1, the J call TRBJ1-6, with 7 bases identical to TRBD1. V shed 6 bases and J 0 bases; nucleotides not matched to a gene: 2. Per the germline V gene, CDR1 is MGHDK and CDR2 is SYGVNS. This CDR3 has 15 amino acids. CDR3 sequence reads: CASSRDSSYNSPLHF. In DNA, the CDR3 is TGTGCCAGCAGCCGGGACAGCTCCTATAATTCACCCCTCCACTTT.

The chain recombines TRBV27 with TRBJ2-2; a weak D match, TRBD1 (5 bases). The germline V gene encodes CDR1 MNHEY and CDR2 SMNVEV (reference sequence). The length of the CDR3 is 14 residues. The V and J ends lost 8 bases and 7 bases respectively, with 17 bases between them. The CDR3 bases are TGTGCCAGCTTTCCGGGCTGGGGCCTCGGGGAGCTGTTTTTT. It translates to CASFPGWGLGELFF.

This chain connects TRBV2 to TRBJ1-4; 10 nucleotides agree with TRBD1. After removal of 8 bases from V and 7 bases from J, the junction contained 4 bases not matched to a gene. The CDR3 totals 13 residues. Germline CDR1 reads SNHLY; CDR2 reads FYNNEI. The CDR3 nucleotides read TGTGCCAGCGAGGACAGGGGGGGTGAAAAACTGTTTTTT. Translation gives CASEDRGGEKLFF.

The chain has TRBV3-1 (or the pseudogene TRBV3-2) and TRBJ2-3; tentatively, D is TRBD2 (5 bases). Germline-derived CDR1 and CDR2 are LGHDT and YNNKEL (reference sequence). This CDR3 is 12 amino acids long. The V end lost 4 bases, the J end lost 8 bases, and 10 bases lay between the germline ends. CDR3 amino acids: CASSLSSPTQYF. CDR3 DNA: TGTGCCAGCAGCCTTTCTAGCCCTACGCAGTATTTT.

The chain is built from TRBV2 and TRBJ1-3; TRBD1 matches 7 bases. J lost 2 bases, V lost 3 bases, and 4 bases had no gene match. CDR1 and CDR2 (germline): SNHLY, FYNNEI. The CDR3 length is 15 residues. In nucleotides, the CDR3 is TGTGCCAGCAGTGATGAGGGGGCAACTGGAAACACCATATATTTT. This codes for CASSDEGATGNTIYF.

This sequence joins TRBV4-2 and TRBJ2-1; 9 bases are a match to TRBD2. The V gene's germline CDR1 is LGHNA and CDR2 YNFKEQ. This CDR3 contains 17 residues. The V and J ends lost 0 bases and 5 bases, in that order; junction bases with no gene match: 8. The chain's CDR3 is CASSQESSGANHNEQFF. The DNA of the CDR3 is TGTGCCAGCAGCCAAGAGTCTAGCGGGGCCAACCACAATGAGCAGTTCTTC.

This clone was observed a single time. The genes are TRBV30 and TRBJ2-7, with a weak D call TRBD1 (6 bases). Germline loops: CDR1 GTSNPN, CDR2 SVGIG (reference sequence). The CDR3 is 17 amino acids. Trimming removed 3 bases from V and 0 bases from J, with 21 bases in between. This CDR3 reads CAWRGRLGAASSYEQYF. CDR3 coding DNA: TGTGCCTGGAGGGGCAGACTGGGGGCAGCGAGCTCCTACGAGCAGTACTTC.

The gene calls are TRBV20-1 and TRBJ2-1; D remains unclear. Looked up from germline, CDR1 is DFQATT and CDR2 is SNEGSKA (reference sequence). V gave up 3 bases and J gave up 8 bases, with 14 bases separating them. The CDR3 length is 13 residues. The CDR3 sequence: CSASARLDYEQFF. The CDR3 DNA sequence: TGCAGTGCTAGTGCAAGACTGGATTATGAGCAGTTCTTC.

This chain uses TRBV9 with TRBJ2-2, with D possibly being TRBD2 (5 bases). Germline V gene lookup returns CDR1 SGDLS and CDR2 YYNGEE. There are 14 residues in the CDR3. V lost 4 bases and J lost 3, with 10 bases in between. The chain's CDR3 is CASSSSGYTGELFF. The DNA of the CDR3 is TGTGCCAGCAGCTCAAGCGGATACACCGGGGAGCTGTTTTTT.

The V call is TRBV4-1, the J call TRBJ2-7, with TRBD2 identical over 10 bases. With 2 bases clipped from V and 0 bases from J, the junction kept 7 bases outside the gene matches. There are 17 residues in the CDR3. Germline loops: CDR1 MGHRA, CDR2 YSYEKL. This chain's CDR3 is CASSQTVAGGSSYEQYF. CDR3 nucleotide sequence: TGCGCCAGCAGCCAAACGGTAGCGGGGGGTAGCTCCTACGAGCAGTACTTC.

In its sample, this clone was seen once. V and J are TRBV29-1 and TRBJ1-1, with a possible D match to TRBD1 (5 bases). Trimming removed 7 bases from V and 1 base from J, with 7 bases in between. The CDR3 spans 11 residues. Germline CDR1 reads SQVTM; CDR2 reads ANQGSEA. The chain's CDR3 is CSDQGNTEAFF. As DNA, the CDR3 is TGCAGCGATCAGGGGAACACTGAAGCTTTCTTT. The entire variable domain, with the rest obtained from reference TRBV29-1 and TRBJ1-1, is as follows: SAVISQKPSRDICQRGTSLTIQCQVDSQVTMMFWYRQQPGQSLTLIATANQGSEATYESGFVIDKFPISRPNLTFSTLTVSNMSPEDSSIYLCSDQGNTEAFFGQGTRLTVV.

The J gene is TRBJ1-5, the V gene TRBV7-9, with 8 bases lining up with TRBD1. V shed 5 bases, J shed 6 bases, and the junction held 15 bases outside the gene matches. Germline values: CDR1 SEHNR, CDR2 FQNEAQ (reference sequence). The CDR3 is 17 residues long. The CDR3 protein is CASSPGVGTGLGQPQHF. The CDR3 DNA reads as TGTGCCAGCAGCCCGGGGGTTGGGACAGGACTGGGTCAGCCCCAGCATTTT.

This clone occurred a few times. This chain uses TRBV10-1 with TRBJ2-7; D is possibly TRBD1 (5 bases). The CDR3 is 14 amino acids. The germline CDR1 and CDR2 sequences are WNHNN and SYGVQD (reference sequence). The V end lost 5 bases, the J end lost 2 bases, and 13 bases lay between the germline ends. In DNA, the CDR3 is TGCGCCAGCAGTCGAGACAGCTCGACCTACGAGCAGTACTTC. It is translated as CASSRDSSTYEQYF.

The chain carries TRBV6-5 and TRBJ1-2; D possibly corresponds to TRBD1 (6 bases). CDR1 and CDR2 (germline): MNHEY, SVGAGI. The CDR3 spans 15 residues. Trimming removed 8 bases from V and 4 bases from J, with 20 bases in between. The CDR3 spells CASRPTFRDIYGYTF. The DNA for the CDR3 is TGTGCCAGCCGCCCTACTTTCCGGGACATCTATGGCTACACCTTC.

This rearrangement joins TRBV14 to TRBJ2-1, with a tentative D call TRBD1 (5 bases). The CDR3 has 18 amino acids. Germline CDR1 SGHDN, CDR2 FVKESK. V dropped 0 bases and J dropped 6 bases, with 21 bases sitting between them. This CDR3 reads CASSQDRADTGRSNEQFF. CDR3 DNA: TGTGCCAGCAGCCAAGATCGGGCGGACACGGGTAGATCCAATGAGCAGTTCTTC.

The gene calls are TRBV11-2 and TRBJ2-1, with TRBD2 matching 7 bases. In germline, CDR1 is SGHAT, CDR2 FQNNGV. There are 13 residues in the CDR3. With 5 bases clipped from V and 8 bases from J, the junction kept 6 bases outside the gene matches. The CDR3 nucleotides read TGTGCCAGCAGCCCAATAGGGAGGGATGAGCAGTTCTTC. The encoded protein is CASSPIGRDEQFF.

The genes are TRBV5-1 and TRBJ1-6, with TRBD1 identical over 8 bases. In germline, CDR1 is SGHRS, CDR2 YFSETQ. Unmatched junction bases numbered 4, after V lost 7 bases and J lost 7 bases. This CDR3 comprises 13 residues. The CDR3 nucleotides read TGCGCCAGCGGACAGGGCCCGAATTCACCCCTCCACTTT. This sequence encodes CASGQGPNSPLHF.

This chain uses TRBV15 with TRBJ1-5; TRBD1 matches at 7 bases. Germline CDR1 LNHNV, CDR2 YYDKDF (reference sequence). The trim removed 1 base at V and 2 bases at J, leaving 2 bases unmatched. This CDR3 contains 15 residues. CDR3 sequence: CATSRGGQRNQPQHF. The CDR3 DNA sequence: TGTGCCACCAGCAGAGGGGGACAGCGCAATCAGCCCCAGCATTTT.

This clone was seen just once. The gene calls are TRBV27 and TRBJ2-1; 8 bases are a match to TRBD1. Germline lookup yields CDR1 MNHEY and CDR2 SMNVEV (reference sequence). CDR3 length equals 17 residues. V gave up 2 bases and J gave up 3 bases; unmatched junction bases: 9. The CDR3, as DNA: TGTGCCAGCAGTTTACCCATACGGACAGGGCTCTACAATGAGCAGTTCTTC. It is translated as CASSLPIRTGLYNEQFF.

The rearrangement links TRBV9 to TRBJ1-2, with 8 bases aligning to TRBD1. The J segment lost 7 bases and the V segment lost 0 bases, leaving 5 bases of the junction unmatched. CDR1 and CDR2 from the germline V gene are SGDLS and YYNGEE. This CDR3 contains 14 residues. The DNA for the CDR3 is TGTGCCAGCAGCGTAGATAGGGGGACAGGTGGCTACACCTTC. It codes for CASSVDRGTGGYTF.

This clone was observed once. The genes are TRBV9 and TRBJ2-2, with D perhaps TRBD1 (6 bases). The CDR3 length is 16 residues. Per the germline V gene, CDR1 is SGDLS and CDR2 is YYNGEE. Trimming removed 4 bases from V and 6 bases from J, with 19 bases in between. The CDR3 sequence is CASSLYNRESSGELFF. DNA for the CDR3: TGTGCCAGCAGCCTGTACAACAGGGAATCATCCGGGGAGCTGTTTTTT.

The chain employs TRBV6-5 and TRBJ1-2, with TRBD1 as a possible D gene (5 bases). CDR1 and CDR2 (germline): MNHEY, SVGAGI. The germline V and J ends were trimmed by 6 bases and 5 bases, with 7 bases remaining between them. This CDR3 has 11 residues. CDR3 sequence reads: CASRDTYGYTF. The CDR3 DNA sequence: TGTGCCAGCAGGGACACGTATGGCTACACCTTC.

V usage is TRBV6-2 or TRBV6-3 and J usage is TRBJ2-3; a possible D gene is TRBD2 (5 bases). This CDR3 comprises 15 residues. V was shortened by 0 bases and J by 5 bases, with 12 bases between the two germline ends. Germline values: CDR1 MNHEY, CDR2 SVGEGT. The CDR3 DNA reads TGTGCCAGCAGTTACTCAAGGGTTGGAGGAGATACGCAGTATTTT. Translated: CASSYSRVGGDTQYF.

The J gene is TRBJ1-5, the V gene TRBV6-6; the match to TRBD1 covers 7 bases. Germline CDR1 and CDR2: MNHNY and SVGAGI (reference sequence). The CDR3 totals 18 residues. V was pared by 5 bases and J by 6 bases, with 19 bases of the junction left unmatched. CDR3 sequence: CASSQRKNRGRRGQPQHF. DNA of the CDR3: TGTGCCAGCAGTCAACGAAAGAACAGGGGCCGTCGGGGTCAGCCCCAGCATTTT.

This clone turned up a few times. CDR3 loop: CASSVQGLNTDTQYF. The CDR3 DNA reads as TGTGCCAGCAGCGTACAGGGATTGAACACAGATACGCAGTATTTT. The chain uses TRBV9 and TRBJ2-3; maybe TRBD1 (5 bases). With 1 base removed from V and 2 bases from J, the gap between germline ends came to 11 bases. The CDR3 extends over 15 amino acids. Germline loops: CDR1 SGDLS, CDR2 YYNGEE.

This clone was detected a few times. The V gene is TRBV19, the J gene TRBJ2-1; 11 bases line up with TRBD2. The CDR3 covers 15 residues. In germline, CDR1 is LNHDA, CDR2 SQIVND (reference sequence). V shed 7 bases, J shed 2 bases, and the junction held 4 bases outside the gene matches. CDR3 in DNA: TGTGCCAGTACCATGACTAGCGGGGCCTACAATGAGCAGTTCTTC. Protein: CASTMTSGAYNEQFF.

The chain couples TRBV5-1 to TRBJ1-1; D possibly corresponds to TRBD1 (5 bases). The CDR3 length is 13 residues. Germline-derived CDR1 and CDR2 are SGHRS and YFSETQ. Between the trimmed V and J ends, which lost 8 bases and 1 base, there was a span of 12 bases. This CDR3 reads CASKVQENTEAFF. CDR3 nucleotides: TGCGCCAGTAAGGTACAGGAGAACACTGAAGCTTTCTTT.

J is TRBJ2-5 and V is TRBV12-3 or TRBV12-4; 9 bases match TRBD2. Losses at the gene ends were 3 bases for V and 12 bases for J; bases not matched to a gene: 8. The CDR3 has 13 amino acids. CDR3 in DNA: TGTGCCAGCAGTTTGTCACTAGCGGGTTACAAGTACTTC. Its translation is CASSLSLAGYKYF.